A single TCR beta chain is shown here with its context. Its matching antigen is unknown. The data derive from a study of T cells in localized non-small cell lung cancer. Measured with immunoSEQ multiplex PCR; TCRdb has only the in-frame clones, and not every one. This sample has 20,000 to 25,000 clones, with about 81% found just once. Findings of the study overall: Adjacent uninvolved lung had the highest clonality, suggesting focused antigen responses. Patients showing higher blood T cell density tended to see longer overall survival. Of the top 100 tumor clones, median approximately 50 were in adjacent lung, about 30 among its top 100.

This CDR3 region has 15 residues. Germline assignment: CDR1 MDHEN and CDR2 SYDVKM. J lost 0 bases, V lost 3 bases, and 3 bases had no gene match. This TCR came from a man aged 40 to 70 with stage I lung adenocarcinoma. The chain carries TRBV28 and TRBJ2-3; TRBD2 agrees at 7 bases. This material consisted of peripheral blood, taken before any cancer treatment. The CDR3 DNA follows: TGTGCCAGCAGTTTCCCGGGACTAAGCACAGATACGCAGTATTTT. It translates to CASSFPGLSTDTQYF.